One and the same sample provided the 20 T cell receptor beta chains below, sequenced in a study of OX40 agonist ivuxolimab in advanced cancers. Profiling relied on immunoSEQ multiplex PCR, and the TCRdb table lists in-frame clones only, not all of them. Counted here are around 56,000 clones, approximately 91% occurring once; the ten biggest clones make up approximately 12%. Sequenced here: CD4+ or CD8+ T cells sorted from blood, sampled in a trial of the OX40 agonist ivuxolimab. These receptors originate from an adult with an advanced solid tumor such as melanoma, head and neck, liver or kidney cancer.

This chain connects TRBV30 to TRBJ2-7; the match to TRBD2 covers 12 bases. This CDR3 comprises 13 residues. Germline lookup yields CDR1 GTSNPN and CDR2 SVGIG (reference sequence). V shed 7 bases and J 5 bases; nucleotides not matched to a gene: 6. CDR3 amino acids: CASLTSGSNEQYF. The CDR3, as DNA: TGTGCCTCTTTGACTAGCGGGAGCAACGAGCAGTACTTC. Combining the CDR3 with reference TRBV30 and TRBJ2-7 gives the whole variable domain SQTIHQWPATLVQPVGSPLSLECTVEGTSNPNLYWYRQAAGRGLQLLFYSVGIGQISSEVPQNLSASRPQDRQFILSSKKLLLSDSGFYLCASLTSGSNEQYFGPGTRLTVT.

This chain connects TRBV27 to TRBJ2-1; no clear D. Trimming pared 6 bases from V and 4 bases from J, leaving 4 bases between. Germline V CDR1 and CDR2: MNHEY, SMNVEV (reference sequence). The CDR3 totals 11 residues. This CDR3 reads CASRVYNEQFF. The DNA of the CDR3 is TGTGCCAGCAGAGTATACAATGAGCAGTTCTTC.

This clone qualifies as medium-sized. The chain employs TRBV5-1 and TRBJ2-1; tentatively, D is TRBD1 or TRBD2 (5 bases each). Deletions cut 4 bases from V and 5 bases from J, with 13 bases between. CDR1 is SGHRS, CDR2 YFSETQ, per germline. This CDR3 has 14 residues. The CDR3 spells CASSPGNRNNEQFF. In nucleotides, the CDR3 is TGCGCCAGCAGCCCCGGGAACAGGAACAATGAGCAGTTCTTC.

V usage is TRBV4-2 and J usage is TRBJ1-1; a possible D gene is TRBD1 (5 bases). The germline CDR1 and CDR2 sequences are LGHNA and YNFKEQ. CDR3 length equals 14 residues. Trimming pared 1 base from V and 6 bases from J, leaving 12 bases between. CDR3 nucleotides: TGTGCCAGCAGCCAAGGAGGGGCTTTATCTGAAGCTTTCTTT. Residues: CASSQGGALSEAFF.

The genes are TRBV2 and TRBJ2-7; TRBD1 is a possible D gene (5 bases). CDR3 size: 14 residues. The V gene's germline CDR1 is SNHLY and CDR2 FYNNEI. V lost 6 bases and J 0 bases, leaving 12 bases between the germline ends. The CDR3 coding sequence is TGTGCCAGCAGGGCAGGGATGGCCTCCTACGAGCAGTACGTC. This gives the protein CASRAGMASYEQYV.

The chain carries TRBV6-5 and TRBJ2-5; possible D gene TRBD2, 5 bases. V was clipped by 5 bases and J by 5 bases, with 9 bases between them. Germline-derived CDR1 and CDR2 are MNHEY and SVGAGI. CDR3 size: 12 residues. The CDR3 bases are TGTGCCAGCAGTCCCCCGGGGGAGACCCAGTACTTC. This codes for CASSPPGETQYF.

The chain recombines TRBV7-9 with TRBJ2-1, with 8 bases fitting TRBD1. CDR3 length: 17 residues. Germline values: CDR1 SEHNR, CDR2 FQNEAQ (reference sequence). The J segment lost 5 bases and the V segment lost 10 bases, leaving 19 bases of the junction unmatched. DNA of the CDR3: TGTGCCACCCCCGGACAGGGTAGCAACGGGTGGGACAATGAGCAGTTCTTC. Translation: CATPGQGSNGWDNEQFF.

V gene TRBV11-2 combines with J gene TRBJ2-5; TRBD2 matches at 7 bases. CDR1 SGHAT and CDR2 FQNNGV come from the germline V gene. CDR3 length equals 15 residues. Trimming at V came to 1 base and at J to 5 bases, leaving 7 bases not matched to a gene. As DNA, the CDR3 is TGTGCCAGCAGCTTAGTGGGGGGGATAGGGGAGACCCAGTACTTC. It encodes CASSLVGGIGETQYF.

The V gene is TRBV27, the J gene TRBJ1-1; maybe TRBD1 (5 bases). The germline CDR1 and CDR2 sequences are MNHEY and SMNVEV (reference sequence). The CDR3 has 12 amino acids. Deletions cut 5 bases from V and 11 bases from J, with 15 bases between. CDR3 region: CASSPGGFWAFF. The CDR3, as DNA: TGTGCCAGCAGTCCCGGGGGGTTTTGGGCTTTCTTT.

V and J are TRBV11-2 and TRBJ1-1; D is perhaps TRBD1 (6 bases). V was trimmed by 7 bases and J by 3 bases, leaving 12 bases between them. Germline assignment: CDR1 SGHAT and CDR2 FQNNGV. This CDR3 is built from 13 residues. The CDR3 protein is CASKRAGDTEAFF. The DNA of the CDR3 is TGTGCCAGCAAGCGGGCAGGGGACACTGAAGCTTTCTTT.

V usage is TRBV10-3 and J usage is TRBJ2-7; D perhaps matches TRBD1 (5 bases). CDR3 length: 14 residues. The germline gives CDR1 ENHRY, CDR2 SYGVKD. The V end lost 2 bases, the J end lost 3 bases, and 11 bases lay between the germline ends. The CDR3 is CAISEVGADYEQYF. As DNA, the CDR3 is TGTGCCATCAGTGAGGTAGGGGCTGACTACGAGCAGTACTTC.

The rearrangement uses TRBV27 and TRBJ1-1; 12 nucleotides agree with TRBD1. Germline V gene data show CDR1 as MNHEY and CDR2 as SMNVEV (reference sequence). The CDR3 runs 17 residues. The J segment lost 1 base and the V segment lost 8 bases, leaving 11 bases of the junction unmatched. The CDR3 loop is CASVKGQGASSNTEAFF. CDR3 bases: TGTGCCAGCGTAAAGGGACAGGGGGCTTCATCGAACACTGAAGCTTTCTTT.

This chain uses TRBV6-1 with TRBJ1-5, with D unresolved. The CDR3 contains 15 residues. The germline V gene encodes CDR1 MNHNS and CDR2 SASEGT. V dropped 2 bases and J dropped 0 bases, with 8 bases sitting between them. The CDR3 region is CASSETDYSNQPQHF. The CDR3 nucleotides read TGTGCCAGCAGTGAAACAGACTATAGCAATCAGCCCCAGCATTTT.

The J gene is TRBJ1-5, the V gene TRBV15; unclear D gene. Trimming stripped 4 bases from V and 5 bases from J, with 12 bases between. Per germline, CDR1 LNHNV and CDR2 YYDKDF (reference sequence). The CDR3 runs to 14 residues. CDR3 in DNA: TGTGCCACCAGCATCCGACGGGGAGATCAGCCCCAGCATTTT. Its protein is CATSIRRGDQPQHF.

J is TRBJ2-7 and V is TRBV6-1; no firm D call. CDR1 and CDR2 (germline): MNHNS, SASEGT. With 2 bases removed from V and 2 bases from J, the gap between germline ends came to 7 bases. The CDR3 has 13 amino acids. In nucleotides, the CDR3 is TGTGCCAGCAGTGAACTGCGGACCTACGAGCAGTACGTC. Its protein product is CASSELRTYEQYV.

The chain has TRBV5-4 and TRBJ1-6, with 8 bases aligning to TRBD1. The CDR3 runs to 13 residues. Germline CDR1 and CDR2: SGHNT and YYREEE (reference sequence). The ends lost 0 bases at V and 10 bases at J; junction bases unmatched: 0. The DNA for the CDR3 is TGTGCCAGCAGCTTGGCAGGGGGCTCACCCCTCCACTTT. Protein sequence: CASSLAGGSPLHF.

The CDR3 sequence: CASSRPGIAAYYNEQFF. CDR3 DNA: TGTGCCAGCAGCCGCCCCGGGATAGCAGCATACTACAATGAGCAGTTCTTC. V gene TRBV7-6 combines with J gene TRBJ2-1; the D gene is possibly TRBD2 (5 bases). Trimming shortened V by 5 bases and J by 3 bases, and 20 bases separated the two germline ends. This CDR3 comprises 17 residues. Per germline, CDR1 SGHVS and CDR2 FNYEAQ.

This chain links TRBV9 with TRBJ2-2; D remains ambiguous. Trimming removed 0 bases at V and 3 bases at J, with 12 bases between. The V gene's germline CDR1 is SGDLS and CDR2 YYNGEE. The CDR3 length is 16 residues. In DNA, the CDR3 is TGTGCCAGCAGCGTAGTCGGCAGCTCGTACACCGGGGAGCTGTTTTTT. This codes for CASSVVGSSYTGELFF.

This rearrangement joins TRBV19 to TRBJ2-1; the match to TRBD2 covers 11 bases. This CDR3 is built from 19 residues. V trimming: 4 bases; J trimming: 4 bases; junction bases outside the gene matches: 15. Germline V lookup: CDR1 LNHDA, CDR2 SQIVND (reference sequence). Here the CDR3 DNA reads TGTGCCAGTAGTACCCAAAGCCGTTGGACTAGCGGGCTTTACAATGAGCAGTTCTTC. It encodes CASSTQSRWTSGLYNEQFF.

This chain connects TRBV6-6 to TRBJ1-2; TRBD1 agrees at 8 bases. Trimming removed 7 bases from V and 8 bases from J; junction bases left unmatched: 3. This CDR3 is built from 11 residues. Germline lookup yields CDR1 MNHNY and CDR2 SVGAGI (reference sequence). The CDR3 sequence: CASTTGGGYTF. The CDR3 DNA reads as TGTGCCAGCACCACAGGGGGAGGCTACACCTTC.